A selection of T cell receptor beta chains follows, all from one sample in a study of blood T cell repertoires in COVID-19. The assay was immunoSEQ multiplex PCR, and TCRdb's table has in-frame clones only and misses some. The sample consists of a few hundred thousand clones, about nine tenths of them appearing once. The sample was PBMCs or T cells enriched from blood (not recorded which). These receptors were obtained from a man aged 30 to 45 who had recovered from COVID-19. The CDR3 runs from the conserved cysteine through the conserved F or W. A D gene is named only where the DNA matches it firmly. Some rows have no size entry. The others give once, few or many, or a class for an expanded clone.

J gene,clone size,D gene,V gene,CDR3 DNA,CDR3 protein
TRBJ2-7,NA,TRBD2,TRBV19,TGTGCCAGTAGTAACGGCGGGGGGTCCTACGAGCAGTACTTC,CASSNGGGSYEQYF
TRBJ2-7,NA,TRBD2,TRBV6-4,TGTGCCAGCAGTGACTCGGGTACTAGCGGGGGCCCCAGCTCCTACGAGCAGTACTTC,CASSDSGTSGGPSSYEQYF
TRBJ1-2,NA,NA,TRBV9,TGTGCCAGCAGCTTGAGGACAAACTATGGCTACACCTTC,CASSLRTNYGYTF
TRBJ2-7,NA,TRBD2,TRBV15,TGTGCCACCAGCAGAGACCGGACTAGCGGGACGGTGTGGTACTTC,CATSRDRTSGTVWYF
TRBJ2-7,once,TRBD1,TRBV6-5,TGTGCCAGCACCCTACCGGACAGGCTAGCCTACGAGCAGTACTTC,CASTLPDRLAYEQYF
TRBJ1-2,NA,NA,TRBV4-3,TGCGCCAGCAGCCAAGATAGCGGACTCTATGGCTACACCTTC,CASSQDSGLYGYTF
TRBJ1-6,NA,TRBD1,TRBV6-5,TGTGCCAGCAGTAGACAGGGGGATTCACCCCTCCACTTT,CASSRQGDSPLHF
TRBJ2-7,NA,TRBD1,TRBV7-2,TGTGCCAGCAGCTTATATCCGGACAGGCGCCAGTACGAGCAGTACTTC,CASSLYPDRRQYEQYF
TRBJ2-1,NA,NA,TRBV15,TGTGCCACCAGCACGAGAAGCGACCGTTTTAACAATGAGCAGTTCTTC,CATSTRSDRFNNEQFF
TRBJ2-5,NA,TRBD2,TRBV10-3,TGTGCCATCAGTGGAACTTCCGCGGGGGGGCAAGAGACCCAGTACTTC,CAISGTSAGGQETQYF
TRBJ2-7,NA,NA,TRBV7-9,TGTGCCAGCAGCCCCACAGGGAACGAGCAGTACTTC,CASSPTGNEQYF
TRBJ2-7,NA,NA,TRBV4-3,TGCGCCAGCAGCCAAGATATCAGCTACGAGCAGTACTTC,CASSQDISYEQYF
TRBJ2-1,NA,TRBD2,TRBV29-1,TGCAGCGTTGAGGTCGGTAGCGGGCTTTACAATGAGCAGTTCTTC,CSVEVGSGLYNEQFF
TRBJ2-2,NA,TRBD1,TRBV5-8,TGTGCCAGCACACCGGGACAGGGGTACCCCATGAACACCGGGGAGCTGTTTTTT,CASTPGQGYPMNTGELFF